This T cell receptor (beta chain) originates from a study of T cell repertoires in cytomegalovirus infection. At the level of the study: Based on public TCR beta signatures, there were indications of CMV infection and of a matching HLA type.

The CDR3 has 12 residues. The germline V gene encodes CDR1 SGHRS and CDR2 YFSETQ. With 5 bases removed from V and 9 bases from J, the gap between germline ends came to 12 bases. TCRdb passed the reads through MiXCR, listing each CDR3 protein once. The sample lists about 740,000 distinct CDR3 sequences, roughly 36% occurring once. General study findings and limits: Summed frequency of public TCR beta families distinguished CMV carriers with the relevant HLA. It was HLA-C-restricted CMV-specific TCR beta clonotypes that dominated the response ex vivo.

Notes on this clonotype: Its antigen is not known.

The clonotype was recovered from a human donor in good health (CMV status not recorded). Some clones in this sample may be carry-over from other donors' samples. This chain links TRBV5-1 with TRBJ2-1; D is tentatively TRBD1 or TRBD2 (6 bases each). The sample taken for sequencing was PBMCs. The CDR3 nucleotides are TGCGCCAGCAGGTTTGGGGGGCCTGAGCAGTTCTTC. Its protein product is CASRFGGPEQFF.